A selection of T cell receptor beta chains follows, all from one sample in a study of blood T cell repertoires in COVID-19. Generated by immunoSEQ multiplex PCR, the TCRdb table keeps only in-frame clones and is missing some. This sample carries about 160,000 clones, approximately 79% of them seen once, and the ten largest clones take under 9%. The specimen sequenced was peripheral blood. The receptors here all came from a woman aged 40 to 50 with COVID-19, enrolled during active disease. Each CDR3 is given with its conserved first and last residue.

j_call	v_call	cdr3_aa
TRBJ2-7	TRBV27	CASSSPGTGAGEQYF
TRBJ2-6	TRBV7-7	CASSGGSGGANVLTF
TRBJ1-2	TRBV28	CASDRQGNGYTF
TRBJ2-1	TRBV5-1	CASLAGAGYNEQFF
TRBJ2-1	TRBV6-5	CASSYSGAGGYNEQFF
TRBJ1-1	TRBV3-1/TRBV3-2	CASSHFVLGGGAFF
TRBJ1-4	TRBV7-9	CASSLSGTGGEKLFF
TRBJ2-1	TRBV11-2	CASSLDRPSSQLRNEQFF
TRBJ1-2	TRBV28	CASSSGTGFNYGYTF
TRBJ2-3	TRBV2	CASSESGWGTDTQYF
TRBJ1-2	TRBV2	CASSELPGNGYTF
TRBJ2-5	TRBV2	CATSEAGAGETQYF
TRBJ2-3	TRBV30	CAWSVLSGGPRDTQYF
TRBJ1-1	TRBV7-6	CASSLAIAGGPNAEAFF
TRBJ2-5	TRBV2	CASTQRSGQETQYF
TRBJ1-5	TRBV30	CAWSVGRYNQPQHF
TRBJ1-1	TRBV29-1	CSAPGGLRNTEAFF
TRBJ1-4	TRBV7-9	CASSLAAGGEKLFF
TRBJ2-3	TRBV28	CASRPGTPHTDTQYF
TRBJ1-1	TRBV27	CASSLATGFMNTEAFF
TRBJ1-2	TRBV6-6	CAGGQGDYGYTF
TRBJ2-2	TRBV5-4	CASSLASGELFF
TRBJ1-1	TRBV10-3	CAIRGQVRGTEAFF
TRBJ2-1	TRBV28	CASLGQVYNEQFF
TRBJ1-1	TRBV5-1	CASSLDAGVWAAEAFF
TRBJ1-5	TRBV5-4	CASSLTGEGGNQPQHF
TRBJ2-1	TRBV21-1	CASSLRSGNRLSYNEQFF
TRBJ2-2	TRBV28	CASSSPTRQGARRELFF
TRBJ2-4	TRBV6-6	CASSPRDIQYF
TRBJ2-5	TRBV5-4	CASSLEGAGETQYF
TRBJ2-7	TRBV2	CASRGTSVYEQYF